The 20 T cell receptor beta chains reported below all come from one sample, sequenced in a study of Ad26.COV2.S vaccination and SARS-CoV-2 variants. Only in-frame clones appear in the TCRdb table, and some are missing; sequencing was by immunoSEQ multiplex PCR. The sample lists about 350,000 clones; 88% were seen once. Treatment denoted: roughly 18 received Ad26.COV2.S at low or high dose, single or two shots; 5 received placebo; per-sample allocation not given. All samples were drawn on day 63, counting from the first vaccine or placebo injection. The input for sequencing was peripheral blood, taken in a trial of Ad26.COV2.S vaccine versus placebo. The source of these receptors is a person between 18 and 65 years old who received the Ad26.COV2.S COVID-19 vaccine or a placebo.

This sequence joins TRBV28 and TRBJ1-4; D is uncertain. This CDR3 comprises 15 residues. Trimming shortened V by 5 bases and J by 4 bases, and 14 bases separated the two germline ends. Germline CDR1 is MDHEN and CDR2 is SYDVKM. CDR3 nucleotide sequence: TGTGCCAGCAGTCCCCGAGCCGTACTTAATGAAAAACTGTTTTTT. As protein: CASSPRAVLNEKLFF.

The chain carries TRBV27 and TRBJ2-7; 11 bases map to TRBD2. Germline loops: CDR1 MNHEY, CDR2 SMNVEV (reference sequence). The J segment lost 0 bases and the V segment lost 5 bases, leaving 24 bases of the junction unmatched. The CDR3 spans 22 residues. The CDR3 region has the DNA TGTGCCAGCAGTCCCCGCAGGGGCCTAATTAGCGGGAGGGATTTTAGCTCCTACGAGCAGTACTTC. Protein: CASSPRRGLISGRDFSSYEQYF.

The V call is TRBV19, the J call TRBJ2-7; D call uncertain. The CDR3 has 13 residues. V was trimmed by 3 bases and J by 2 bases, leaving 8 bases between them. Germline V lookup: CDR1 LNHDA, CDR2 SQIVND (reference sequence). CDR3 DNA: TGTGCCAGTAGTATCGGCGTCCCCTACGAGCAGTACTTC. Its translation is CASSIGVPYEQYF.

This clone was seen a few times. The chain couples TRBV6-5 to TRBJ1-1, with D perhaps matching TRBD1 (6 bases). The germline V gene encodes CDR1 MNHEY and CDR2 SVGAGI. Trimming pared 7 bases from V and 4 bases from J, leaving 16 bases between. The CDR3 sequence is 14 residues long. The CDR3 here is CASKIHRESTEAFF. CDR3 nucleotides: TGTGCCAGCAAGATCCACAGGGAGAGCACTGAAGCTTTCTTT.

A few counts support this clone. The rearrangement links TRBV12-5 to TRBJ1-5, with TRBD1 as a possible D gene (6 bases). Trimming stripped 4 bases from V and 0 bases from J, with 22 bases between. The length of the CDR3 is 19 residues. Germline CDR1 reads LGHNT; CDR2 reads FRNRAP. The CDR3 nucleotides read TGTGCTAGTGGTTCAACCCTCGGACAGACAATTTATAGCAATCAGCCCCAGCATTTT. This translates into CASGSTLGQTIYSNQPQHF.

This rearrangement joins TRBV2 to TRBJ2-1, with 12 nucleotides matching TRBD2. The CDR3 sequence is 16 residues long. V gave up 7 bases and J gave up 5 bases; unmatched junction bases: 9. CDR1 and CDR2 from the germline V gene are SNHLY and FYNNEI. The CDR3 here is CASTGLAGKLNNEQFF. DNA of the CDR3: TGTGCCAGCACCGGACTAGCGGGGAAACTAAACAATGAGCAGTTCTTC.

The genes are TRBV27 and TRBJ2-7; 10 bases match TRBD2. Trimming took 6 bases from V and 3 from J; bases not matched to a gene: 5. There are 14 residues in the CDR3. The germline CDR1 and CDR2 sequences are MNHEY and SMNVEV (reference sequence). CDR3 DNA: TGTGCCAGCAGCTTGGGACTAGCGAACTACGAGCAGTACTTC. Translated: CASSLGLANYEQYF.

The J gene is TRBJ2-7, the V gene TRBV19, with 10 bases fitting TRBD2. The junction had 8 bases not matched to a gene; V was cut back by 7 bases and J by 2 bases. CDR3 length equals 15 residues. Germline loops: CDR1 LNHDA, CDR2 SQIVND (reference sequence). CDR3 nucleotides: TGTGCCAGTAACTTCCGGACTAGCGGAGCCTACGAGCAGTACTTC. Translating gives CASNFRTSGAYEQYF. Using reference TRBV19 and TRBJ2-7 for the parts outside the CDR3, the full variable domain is DGGITQSPKYLFRKEGQNVTLSCEQNLNHDAMYWYRQDPGQGLRLIYYSQIVNDFQKGDIAEGYSVSREKKESFPLTVTSAQKNPTAFYLCASNFRTSGAYEQYFGPGTRLTVT.

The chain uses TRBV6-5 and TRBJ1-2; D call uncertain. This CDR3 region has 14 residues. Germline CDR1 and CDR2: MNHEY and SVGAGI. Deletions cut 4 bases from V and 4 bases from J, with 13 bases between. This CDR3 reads CASSSREGIYGYTF. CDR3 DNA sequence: TGTGCCAGCAGTTCGCGAGAAGGTATCTATGGCTACACCTTC.

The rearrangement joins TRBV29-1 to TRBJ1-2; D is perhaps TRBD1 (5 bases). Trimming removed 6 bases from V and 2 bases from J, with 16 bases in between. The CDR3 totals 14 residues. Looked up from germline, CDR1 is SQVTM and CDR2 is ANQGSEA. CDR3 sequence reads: CSVFSPGRNYGYTF. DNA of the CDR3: TGCAGCGTCTTCTCCCCGGGACGGAACTATGGCTACACCTTC.

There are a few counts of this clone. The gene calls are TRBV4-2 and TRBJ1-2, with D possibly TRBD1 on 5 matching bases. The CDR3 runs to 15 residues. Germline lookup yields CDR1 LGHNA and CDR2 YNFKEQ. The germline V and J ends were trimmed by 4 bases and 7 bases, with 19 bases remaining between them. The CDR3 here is CASSLPFGGIGGYTF. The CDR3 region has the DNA TGTGCCAGCAGCCTACCATTTGGGGGAATTGGTGGCTACACCTTC.

The CDR3 reads CASSMELGTEAFF. The CDR3 coding sequence is TGTGCCAGTAGTATGGAACTGGGGACTGAAGCTTTCTTT. The chain links TRBV19 to TRBJ1-1; no reliable D call. The CDR3 has 13 residues. Germline V gives CDR1 LNHDA, CDR2 SQIVND (reference sequence). The germline V and J ends were trimmed by 3 bases and 5 bases, with 10 bases remaining between them.

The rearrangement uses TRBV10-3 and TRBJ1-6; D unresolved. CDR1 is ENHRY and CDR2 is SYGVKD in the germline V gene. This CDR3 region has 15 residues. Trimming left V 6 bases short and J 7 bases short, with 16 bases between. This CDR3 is CAIRTEAGPNSPLHF. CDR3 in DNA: TGTGCCATCAGAACAGAGGCAGGCCCAAATTCACCCCTCCACTTT.

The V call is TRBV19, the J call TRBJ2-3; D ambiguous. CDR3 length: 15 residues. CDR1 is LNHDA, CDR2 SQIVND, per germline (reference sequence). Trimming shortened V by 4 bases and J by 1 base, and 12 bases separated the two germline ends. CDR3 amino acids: CASSRPERRTDTQYF. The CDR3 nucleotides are TGTGCCAGTAGTAGGCCCGAAAGACGCACAGATACGCAGTATTTT.

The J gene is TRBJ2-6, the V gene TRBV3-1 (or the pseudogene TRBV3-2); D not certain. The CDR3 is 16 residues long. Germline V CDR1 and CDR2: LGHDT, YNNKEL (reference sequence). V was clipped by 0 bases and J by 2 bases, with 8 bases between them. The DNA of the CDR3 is TGTGCCAGCAGCCAAGATGGTGGAACTGGGGCCAACGTCCTGACTTTC. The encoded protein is CASSQDGGTGANVLTF.

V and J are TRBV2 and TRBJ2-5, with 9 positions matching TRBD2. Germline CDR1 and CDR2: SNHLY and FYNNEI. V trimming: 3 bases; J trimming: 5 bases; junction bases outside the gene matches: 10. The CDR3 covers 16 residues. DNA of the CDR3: TGTGCCAGCAGTGATCCGACTAGCGGAGGGGAGGAGACCCAGTACTTC. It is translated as CASSDPTSGGEETQYF.

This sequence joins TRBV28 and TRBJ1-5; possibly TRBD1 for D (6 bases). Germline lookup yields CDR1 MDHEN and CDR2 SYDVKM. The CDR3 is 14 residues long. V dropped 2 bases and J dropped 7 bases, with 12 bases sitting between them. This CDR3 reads CASSLGGGLQPQHF. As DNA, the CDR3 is TGTGCCAGCAGTTTAGGAGGGGGGCTGCAGCCCCAGCATTTT.

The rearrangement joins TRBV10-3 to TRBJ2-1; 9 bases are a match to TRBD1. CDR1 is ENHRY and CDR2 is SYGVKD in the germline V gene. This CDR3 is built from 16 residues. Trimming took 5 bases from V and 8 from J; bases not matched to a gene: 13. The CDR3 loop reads CAISTSTGGTRDEQFF. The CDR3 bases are TGTGCCATCAGTACCTCGACAGGGGGGACCCGGGATGAGCAGTTCTTC.

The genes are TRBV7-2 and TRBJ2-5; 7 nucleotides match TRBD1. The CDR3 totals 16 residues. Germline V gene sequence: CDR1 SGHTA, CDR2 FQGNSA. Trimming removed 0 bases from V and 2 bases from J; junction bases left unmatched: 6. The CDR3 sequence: CASSLAGAGGQETQYF. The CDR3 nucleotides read TGTGCCAGCAGCTTAGCGGGGGCAGGGGGTCAAGAGACCCAGTACTTC.

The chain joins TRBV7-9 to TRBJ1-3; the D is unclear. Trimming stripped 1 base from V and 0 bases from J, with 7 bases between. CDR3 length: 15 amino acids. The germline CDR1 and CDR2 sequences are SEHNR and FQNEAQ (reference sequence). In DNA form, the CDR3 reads TGTGCCAGCAGCTTAGACGTCCTCTCTGGAAACACCATATATTTT. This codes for CASSLDVLSGNTIYF.